The clone carrying this TCR beta chain was seen a few times. The V gene lost 6 bases and the J gene lost 1 base, with 10 bases spanning the gap. The CDR3 is 15 residues long. Germline-derived CDR1 and CDR2 are MNHNS and SASEGT. Individual cDNA molecules carried attached unique molecular identifiers. TCRdb ran MiXCR on the 5' RACE reads and lists one entry per CDR3 protein. The sample holds 15,000 to 20,000 distinct CDR3 sequences; 4% to 5.5% are singletons and the top ten take approximately 7%. The data stem from a study of early T cells in non-severe SARS-CoV-2 infection. Sequencing was performed on whole blood. The chain couples TRBV6-1 to TRBJ2-6; tentatively, D is TRBD2 (5 bases). The sequence derives from an adult who was a healthcare worker with PCR-confirmed SARS-CoV-2 infection or an uninfected control (not recorded which). CDR3 DNA sequence: TGTGCCAGCAGAGCAGGAGGATCTGGGGCCAACGTCCTGACTTTC. It is translated as CASRAGGSGANVLTF.